The 3 T cell receptor beta chains reported below all come from one sample, sequenced in a study of T cell responses to AZD1222 COVID-19 vaccine. TCRdb's copy holds only in-frame clones and misses some; the assay was immunoSEQ multiplex PCR. The sample holds fewer than 110,000 clones, around 89% seen once. Source: peripheral blood, taken on day 0 of AZD1222 vaccination. These receptors were obtained from an adult in good health.

The chain is built from TRBV24-1 and TRBJ1-5; no clear D. Per germline, CDR1 KGHDR and CDR2 SFDVKD. Trimming left V 5 bases short and J 1 base short, with 5 bases between. CDR3 length equals 13 residues. The CDR3 region has the DNA TGTGCCACCAGTGTAACCAGCAATCAGCCCCAGCATTTT. This codes for CATSVTSNQPQHF.

The chain has TRBV18 and TRBJ1-2; D gene unclear. This CDR3 is 17 amino acids long. Germline V gene lookup returns CDR1 KGHSH and CDR2 LQKENI. The germline V and J ends were trimmed by 2 bases and 4 bases, with 20 bases remaining between them. DNA for the CDR3: TGTGCCAGCTCACCAAATCTGGCCAGCTCAGTTGGCTATGGCTACACCTTC. This sequence encodes CASSPNLASSVGYGYTF.

The rearrangement joins TRBV5-1 to TRBJ2-3; 10 bases map to TRBD2. The CDR3 spans 20 residues. The V segment lost 4 bases and the J segment 2 bases; nucleotides outside the gene matches: 19. Germline values: CDR1 SGHRS, CDR2 YFSETQ. The CDR3 is CASSPRWGSGRARPTDTQYF. CDR3 DNA: TGCGCCAGCAGCCCTCGATGGGGGAGCGGGAGGGCCCGCCCCACAGATACGCAGTATTTT. Full variable domain (missing parts from reference TRBV5-1 and TRBJ2-3): KAGVTQTPRYLIKTRGQQVTLSCSPISGHRSVSWYQQTPGQGLQFLFEYFSETQRNKGNFPGRFSGRQFSNSRSEMNVSTLELGDSALYLCASSPRWGSGRARPTDTQYFGPGTRLTVL.